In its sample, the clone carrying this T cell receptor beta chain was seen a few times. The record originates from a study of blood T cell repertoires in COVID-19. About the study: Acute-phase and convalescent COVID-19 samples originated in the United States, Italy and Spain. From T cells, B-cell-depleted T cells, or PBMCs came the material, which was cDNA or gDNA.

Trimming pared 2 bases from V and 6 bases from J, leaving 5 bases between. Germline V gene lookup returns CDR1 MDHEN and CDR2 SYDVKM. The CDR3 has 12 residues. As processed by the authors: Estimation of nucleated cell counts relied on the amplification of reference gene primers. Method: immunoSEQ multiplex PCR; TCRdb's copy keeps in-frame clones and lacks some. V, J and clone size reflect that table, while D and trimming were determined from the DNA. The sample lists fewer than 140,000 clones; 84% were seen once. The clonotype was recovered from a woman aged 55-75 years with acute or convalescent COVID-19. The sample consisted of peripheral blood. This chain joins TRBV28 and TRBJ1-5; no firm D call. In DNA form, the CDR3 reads TGTGCCAGCAGTTTAATAGTTCAGCCCCAGCATTTT. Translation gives CASSLIVQPQHF.